This T cell receptor (beta chain) was retrieved from a study of B cell selection in AIRE deficiency. Study findings and constraints: With only TCRbeta sequenced, about 37% of shared healthy Treg sequences overlapped Tconv. About 30% of healthy-shared Treg TCRbeta sequences appeared in patient Tconv cells.

Regulatory T cells were sorted as CD4+CD25hiCD127low/negative. As to this clone: As yet, its antigen is unknown.

J gave up 3 bases and V 3 bases, and 3 bases lay outside the gene matches. The CDR3 runs 15 residues. CDR1 is SGHTA, CDR2 FQGNSA, per germline. Per the authors' pipeline: Around 60,000 patient and 9.56x10^4 healthy donor TCRbeta sequences came from Tregs. The method was immunoSEQ multiplex PCR; TCRdb's version includes in-frame clones alone and lacks a portion of them. That table furnishes V, J and clone size, whereas the DNA furnished D and trimming. The sample shows around 26,000 clones, about nine tenths of them seen only once. Specimen: CD4+CD25+ Tregs sorted from PBMCs. The J gene is TRBJ2-1, the V gene TRBV7-2; 9 bases are a match to TRBD1. The TCR originated in a human donor in good health. CDR3: CASSFTGGGYNEQFF. The CDR3 nucleotides read TGTGCCAGCAGCTTTACAGGGGGCGGCTACAATGAGCAGTTCTTC.